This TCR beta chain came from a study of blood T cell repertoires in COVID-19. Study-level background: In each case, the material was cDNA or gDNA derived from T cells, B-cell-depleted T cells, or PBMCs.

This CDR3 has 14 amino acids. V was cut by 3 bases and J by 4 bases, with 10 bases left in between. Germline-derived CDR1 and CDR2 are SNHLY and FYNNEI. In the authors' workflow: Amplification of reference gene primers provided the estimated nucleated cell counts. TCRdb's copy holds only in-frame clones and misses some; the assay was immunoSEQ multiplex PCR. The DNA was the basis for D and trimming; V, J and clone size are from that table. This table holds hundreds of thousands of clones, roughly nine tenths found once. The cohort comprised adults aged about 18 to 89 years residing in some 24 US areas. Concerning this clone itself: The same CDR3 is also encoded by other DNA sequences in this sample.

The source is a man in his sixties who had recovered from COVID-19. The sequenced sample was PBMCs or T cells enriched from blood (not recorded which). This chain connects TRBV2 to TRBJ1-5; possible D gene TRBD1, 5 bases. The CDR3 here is CASSDGRGNQPQHF. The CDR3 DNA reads TGTGCCAGCAGTGATGGGAGGGGAAATCAGCCCCAGCATTTT.